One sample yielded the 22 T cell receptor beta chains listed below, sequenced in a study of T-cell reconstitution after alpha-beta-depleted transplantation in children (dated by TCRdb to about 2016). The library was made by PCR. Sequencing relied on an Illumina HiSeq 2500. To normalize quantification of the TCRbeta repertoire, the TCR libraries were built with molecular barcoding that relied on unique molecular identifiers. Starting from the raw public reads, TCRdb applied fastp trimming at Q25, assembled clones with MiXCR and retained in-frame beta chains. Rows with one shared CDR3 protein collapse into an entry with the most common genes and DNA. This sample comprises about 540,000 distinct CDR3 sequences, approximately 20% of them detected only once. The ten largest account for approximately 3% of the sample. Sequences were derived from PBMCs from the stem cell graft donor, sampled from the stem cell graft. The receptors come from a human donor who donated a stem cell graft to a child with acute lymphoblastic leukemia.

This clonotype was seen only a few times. The CDR3 region has the DNA TGCGCCAGCAGCTTCCAGCCGGGCCCCAGAGAGACCCAGTACTTC. Protein sequence: CASSFQPGPRETQYF. V usage is TRBV5-1 and J usage is TRBJ2-5; D unclear. This CDR3 contains 15 residues. The germline V and J ends were trimmed by 2 bases and 4 bases, with 15 bases remaining between them. The germline V gene has CDR1 SGHRS and CDR2 YFSETQ.

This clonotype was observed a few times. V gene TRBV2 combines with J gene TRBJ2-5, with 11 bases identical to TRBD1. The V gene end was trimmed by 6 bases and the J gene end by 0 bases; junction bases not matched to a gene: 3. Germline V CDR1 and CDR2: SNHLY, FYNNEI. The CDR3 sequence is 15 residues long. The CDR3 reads CASRRDRGYQETQYF. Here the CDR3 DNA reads TGTGCCAGCAGGAGGGACAGGGGGTACCAAGAGACCCAGTACTTC.

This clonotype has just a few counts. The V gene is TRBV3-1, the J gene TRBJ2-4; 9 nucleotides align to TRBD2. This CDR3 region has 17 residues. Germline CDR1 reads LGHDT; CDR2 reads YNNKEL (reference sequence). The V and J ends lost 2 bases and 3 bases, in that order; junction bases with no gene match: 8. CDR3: CASSQHSGRRGKNIQYF. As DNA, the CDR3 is TGTGCCAGCAGCCAACATAGCGGGAGAAGAGGCAAAAACATTCAGTACTTC. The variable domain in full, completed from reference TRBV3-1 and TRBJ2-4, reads DTAVSQTPKYLVTQMGNDKSIKCEQNLGHDTMYWYKQDSKKFLKIMFSYNNKELIINETVPNRFSPKSPDKAHLNLHINSLELGDSAVYFCASSQHSGRRGKNIQYFGAGTRLSVL.

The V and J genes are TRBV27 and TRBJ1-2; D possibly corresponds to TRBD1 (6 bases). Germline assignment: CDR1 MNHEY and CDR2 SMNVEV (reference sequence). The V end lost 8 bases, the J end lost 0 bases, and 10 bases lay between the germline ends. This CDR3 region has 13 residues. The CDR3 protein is CASRGPPNYGYTF. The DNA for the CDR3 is TGTGCCAGCCGGGGGCCGCCTAACTATGGCTACACCTTC.

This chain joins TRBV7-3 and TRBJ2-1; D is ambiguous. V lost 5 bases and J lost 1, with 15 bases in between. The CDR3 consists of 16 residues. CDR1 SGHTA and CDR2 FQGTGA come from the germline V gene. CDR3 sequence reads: CASSGMGMGSYNEQFF. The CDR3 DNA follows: TGTGCCAGCAGCGGAATGGGTATGGGGTCCTACAATGAGCAGTTCTTC.

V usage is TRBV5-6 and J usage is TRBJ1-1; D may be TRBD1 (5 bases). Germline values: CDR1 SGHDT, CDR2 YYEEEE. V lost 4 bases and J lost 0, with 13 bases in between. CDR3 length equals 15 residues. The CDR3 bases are TGTGCCAGCAGCCCCGCCTGGGGGGTGAACACTGAAGCTTTCTTT. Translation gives CASSPAWGVNTEAFF.

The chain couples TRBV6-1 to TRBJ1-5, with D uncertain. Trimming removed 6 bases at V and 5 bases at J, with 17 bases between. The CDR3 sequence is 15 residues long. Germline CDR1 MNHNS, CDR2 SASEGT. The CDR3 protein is CASRDRKGGDQPQHF. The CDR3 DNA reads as TGTGCCAGCAGGGATCGCAAAGGTGGGGATCAGCCCCAGCATTTT.

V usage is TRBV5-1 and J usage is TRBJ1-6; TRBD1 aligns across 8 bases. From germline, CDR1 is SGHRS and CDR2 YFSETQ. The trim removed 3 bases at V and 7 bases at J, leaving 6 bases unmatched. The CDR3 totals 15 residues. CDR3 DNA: TGCGCCAGCAGCTCTTGGACAGGGTCCAATTCACCCCTCCACTTT. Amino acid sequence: CASSSWTGSNSPLHF.

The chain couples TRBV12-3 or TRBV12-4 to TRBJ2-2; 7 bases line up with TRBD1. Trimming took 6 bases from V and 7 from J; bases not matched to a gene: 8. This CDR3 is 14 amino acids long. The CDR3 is CASSPGGPIGELFF. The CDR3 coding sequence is TGTGCCAGCAGCCCAGGGGGTCCCATCGGGGAGCTGTTTTTT.

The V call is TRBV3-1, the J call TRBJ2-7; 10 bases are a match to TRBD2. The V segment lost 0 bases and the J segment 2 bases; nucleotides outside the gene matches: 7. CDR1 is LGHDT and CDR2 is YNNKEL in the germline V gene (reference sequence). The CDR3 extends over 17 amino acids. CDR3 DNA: TGTGCCAGCAGCCAAGATCTGATTAGCGGGAGGCCCTACGAGCAGTACTTC. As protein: CASSQDLISGRPYEQYF.

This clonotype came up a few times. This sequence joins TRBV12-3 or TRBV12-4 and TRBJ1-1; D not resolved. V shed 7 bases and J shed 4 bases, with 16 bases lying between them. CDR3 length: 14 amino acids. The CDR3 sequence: CASTPSPFGTEAFF. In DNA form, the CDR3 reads TGTGCCAGCACCCCGTCTCCGTTCGGCACTGAAGCTTTCTTT.

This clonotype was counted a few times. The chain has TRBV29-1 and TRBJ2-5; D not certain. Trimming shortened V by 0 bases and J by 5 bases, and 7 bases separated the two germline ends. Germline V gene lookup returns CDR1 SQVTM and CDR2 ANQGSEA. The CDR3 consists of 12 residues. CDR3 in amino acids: CSVEDRHETQYF. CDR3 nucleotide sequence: TGCAGCGTTGAAGACAGGCACGAGACCCAGTACTTC.

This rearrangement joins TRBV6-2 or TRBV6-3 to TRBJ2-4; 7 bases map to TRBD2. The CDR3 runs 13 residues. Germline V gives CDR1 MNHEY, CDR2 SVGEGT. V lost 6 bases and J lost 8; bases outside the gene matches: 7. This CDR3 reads CASSNGLEDIQYF. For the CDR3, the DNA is TGTGCCAGCAGCAACGGACTAGAAGACATTCAGTACTTC.

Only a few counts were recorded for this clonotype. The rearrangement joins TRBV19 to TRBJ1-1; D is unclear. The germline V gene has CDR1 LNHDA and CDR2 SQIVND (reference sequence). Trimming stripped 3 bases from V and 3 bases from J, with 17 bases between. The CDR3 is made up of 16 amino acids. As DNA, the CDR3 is TGTGCCAGTAGTATGATGAGAGGAGGGCAAGACACTGAAGCTTTCTTT. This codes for CASSMMRGGQDTEAFF.

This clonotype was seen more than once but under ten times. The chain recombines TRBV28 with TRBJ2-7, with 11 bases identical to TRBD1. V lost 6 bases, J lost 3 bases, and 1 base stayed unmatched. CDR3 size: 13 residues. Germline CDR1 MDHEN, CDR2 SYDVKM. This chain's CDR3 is CASRGQGDYEQYF. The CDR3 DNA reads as TGTGCCAGCAGGGGACAGGGGGACTACGAGCAGTACTTC.

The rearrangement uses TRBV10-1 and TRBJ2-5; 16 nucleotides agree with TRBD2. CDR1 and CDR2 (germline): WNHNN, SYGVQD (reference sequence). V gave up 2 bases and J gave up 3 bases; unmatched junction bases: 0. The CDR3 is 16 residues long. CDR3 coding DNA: TGCGCCAGCAGTGAGGGGACTAGCGGGAGGGAAGAGACCCAGTACTTC. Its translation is CASSEGTSGREETQYF.

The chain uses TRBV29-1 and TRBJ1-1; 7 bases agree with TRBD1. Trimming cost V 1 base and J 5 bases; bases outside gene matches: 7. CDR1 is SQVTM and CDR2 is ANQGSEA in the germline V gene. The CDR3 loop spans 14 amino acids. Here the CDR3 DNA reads TGCAGCGTTGAAGGCCTGACAGGGAGGACTGAAGCTTTCTTT. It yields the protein CSVEGLTGRTEAFF.

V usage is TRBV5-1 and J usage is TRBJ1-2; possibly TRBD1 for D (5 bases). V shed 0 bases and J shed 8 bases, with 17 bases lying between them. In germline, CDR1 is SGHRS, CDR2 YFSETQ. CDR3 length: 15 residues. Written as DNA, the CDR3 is TGCGCCAGCAGCTTGGAGGGGTCCCCGTATGGCGGCTACACCTTC. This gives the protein CASSLEGSPYGGYTF.

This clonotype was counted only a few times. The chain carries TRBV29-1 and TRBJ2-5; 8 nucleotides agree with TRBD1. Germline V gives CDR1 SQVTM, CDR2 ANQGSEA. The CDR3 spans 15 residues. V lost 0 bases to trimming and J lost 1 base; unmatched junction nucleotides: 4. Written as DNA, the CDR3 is TGCAGCGTTGAAGATTGGGGGACAGGCCAAGAGACCCAGTACTTC. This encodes CSVEDWGTGQETQYF.

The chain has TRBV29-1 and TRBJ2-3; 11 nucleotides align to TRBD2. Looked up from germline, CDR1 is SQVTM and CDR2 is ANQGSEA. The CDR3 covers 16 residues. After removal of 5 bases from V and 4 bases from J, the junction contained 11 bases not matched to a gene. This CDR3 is CSVRGVLAGAADTQYF. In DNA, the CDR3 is TGCAGCGTTCGAGGGGTACTAGCGGGAGCCGCAGATACGCAGTATTTT.

The CDR3 loop is CASSQQGERFDEQFF. In DNA, the CDR3 is TGTGCCAGCAGCCAACAGGGGGAAAGGTTTGATGAGCAGTTCTTC. The chain recombines TRBV3-1 with TRBJ2-1, with TRBD1 matching over 7 bases. Germline values: CDR1 LGHDT, CDR2 YNNKEL (reference sequence). J lost 8 bases, V lost 2 bases, and 9 bases had no gene match. CDR3 length equals 15 residues.

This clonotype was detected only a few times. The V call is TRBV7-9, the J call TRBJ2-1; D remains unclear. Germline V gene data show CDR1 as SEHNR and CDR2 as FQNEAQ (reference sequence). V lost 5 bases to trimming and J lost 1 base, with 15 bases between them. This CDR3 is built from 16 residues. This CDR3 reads CASSLPQNWSYNEQFF. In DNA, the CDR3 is TGTGCCAGCAGCCTCCCTCAAAATTGGTCCTACAATGAGCAGTTCTTC. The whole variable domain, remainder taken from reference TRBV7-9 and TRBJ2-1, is DTGVSQNPRHKITKRGQNVTFRCDPISEHNRLYWYRQTLGQGPEFLTYFQNEAQLEKSRLLSDRFSAERPKGSFSTLEIQRTEQGDSAMYLCASSLPQNWSYNEQFFGPGTRLTVL.